A single sample is the source of the 17 T cell receptor beta chains below, sequenced in a study of blood T cell repertoires in COVID-19. Sequencing was performed with immunoSEQ multiplex PCR; in TCRdb, only in-frame clones are kept and a portion is missing. This sample has nearly 60,000 clones, with 90% found just once. The sequencing sample was made of peripheral blood. These receptors were collected from a man aged 55 to 70 with active COVID-19.

The chain carries TRBV10-1 and TRBJ2-6, with D perhaps TRBD1 (5 bases). This CDR3 region has 13 residues. V was clipped by 7 bases and J by 2 bases, with 6 bases between them. Germline V gene data show CDR1 as WNHNN and CDR2 as SYGVQD (reference sequence). CDR3 bases: TGCGCCAGCAAGACAGCTGGGGCCAACGTCCTGACTTTC. This encodes CASKTAGANVLTF.

V is TRBV28 and J is TRBJ1-5; D ambiguous. This CDR3 spans 12 amino acids. V was cut by 5 bases and J by 9 bases, with 11 bases left in between. Germline V gene sequence: CDR1 MDHEN, CDR2 SYDVKM. The chain's CDR3 is CASSPPWRPQHF. The CDR3 DNA reads as TGTGCCAGCAGTCCCCCCTGGAGGCCCCAGCATTTT. The variable domain in full, with the rest retrieved from reference TRBV28 and TRBJ1-5, is DVKVTQSSRYLVKRTGEKVFLECVQDMDHENMFWYRQDPGLGLRLIYFSYDVKMKEKGDIPEGYSVSREKKERFSLILESASTNQTSMYLCASSPPWRPQHFGDGTRLSIL.

The CDR3 here is CASSLLRETQYF. The CDR3 DNA follows: TGTGCCAGCAGCCTTCTCAGGGAGACCCAGTACTTC. The rearrangement links TRBV7-9 to TRBJ2-5; D is unresolved. The ends were cut back, 5 bases at V and 5 bases at J, with 9 bases in the middle. The CDR3 loop spans 12 amino acids. Per germline, CDR1 SEHNR and CDR2 FQNEAQ (reference sequence).

CDR3 amino acids: CSARKWTGGSKYEQYF. DNA of the CDR3: TGCAGCGCCCGAAAGTGGACAGGGGGCAGTAAGTACGAGCAGTACTTC. This chain links TRBV29-1 with TRBJ2-7; 11 bases align to TRBD1. Trimming removed 7 bases from V and 4 bases from J; junction bases left unmatched: 15. Per the germline V gene, CDR1 is SQVTM and CDR2 is ANQGSEA. The CDR3 totals 16 residues.

This sequence joins TRBV9 and TRBJ1-2; 9 nucleotides match TRBD1. The CDR3 has 15 residues. V was pared by 4 bases and J by 0 bases, with 4 bases of the junction left unmatched. Germline lookup yields CDR1 SGDLS and CDR2 YYNGEE. The CDR3 sequence is CASSPGQGPNYGYTF. The CDR3 DNA reads TGTGCCAGCAGCCCGGGACAGGGTCCTAACTATGGCTACACCTTC.

This clone was seen only a few times. The chain joins TRBV11-1 to TRBJ1-6; 9 nucleotides match TRBD1. CDR1 and CDR2 from the germline V gene are SGHAT and FQDESV (reference sequence). Trimming cost V 4 bases and J 8 bases; bases outside gene matches: 6. This CDR3 is built from 15 residues. The CDR3 here is CASSYDRGDYSPLHF. For the CDR3, the DNA is TGTGCCAGCAGCTACGACAGGGGGGACTATTCACCCCTCCACTTT.

The chain employs TRBV5-1 and TRBJ2-4, with TRBD2 matching 15 bases. V lost 6 bases and J lost 4; bases outside the gene matches: 14. Germline lookup yields CDR1 SGHRS and CDR2 YFSETQ. This CDR3 contains 19 residues. Here the CDR3 reads CASTNGTSGGNVRKNIQYF. CDR3 nucleotides: TGCGCCAGCACTAACGGGACTAGCGGGGGGAACGTCAGAAAAAACATTCAGTACTTC.

J is TRBJ2-7 and V is TRBV19, with TRBD2 identical over 9 bases. With V trimmed by 8 bases and J by 2 bases, 7 bases remained unmatched. Germline CDR1 LNHDA, CDR2 SQIVND (reference sequence). This CDR3 comprises 14 residues. DNA of the CDR3: TGTGCCAGTCGAGTTAGCGGGAGCACCTACGAGCAGTACTTC. Translation: CASRVSGSTYEQYF.

This rearrangement joins TRBV7-8 to TRBJ1-4; TRBD1 agrees at 7 bases. V lost 5 bases, J lost 8 bases, and 14 bases stayed unmatched. Germline values: CDR1 SGHVS, CDR2 FQNEAQ. The CDR3 has 16 residues. CDR3: CASSHGNRGGGEKLFF. CDR3 nucleotides: TGTGCCAGCAGCCACGGTAACAGGGGAGGAGGAGAAAAACTGTTTTTT.

This chain links TRBV7-2 with TRBJ2-1; 9 bases line up with TRBD1. Looked up from germline, CDR1 is SGHTA and CDR2 is FQGNSA. Trimming removed 5 bases from V and 2 bases from J; junction bases left unmatched: 4. The CDR3 length is 15 residues. CDR3 DNA sequence: TGTGCCAGCAGCCCGGACAGGGGCGCCTACAATGAGCAGTTCTTC. Its translation: CASSPDRGAYNEQFF.

The sample holds one count of this clone. This sequence joins TRBV7-2 and TRBJ1-4; D possibly corresponds to TRBD1 (5 bases). The CDR3 has 13 residues. V lost 6 bases and J lost 8, with 13 bases in between. Germline assignment: CDR1 SGHTA and CDR2 FQGNSA. Written as DNA, the CDR3 is TGTGCCAGCAGTGTGGGACTGGACGAAAAACTGTTTTTT. Translated, it gives CASSVGLDEKLFF.

The rearrangement links TRBV30 to TRBJ2-7; perhaps TRBD1 as D (5 bases). CDR1 GTSNPN and CDR2 SVGIG come from the germline V gene (reference sequence). Trimming shortened V by 2 bases and J by 3 bases, and 8 bases separated the two germline ends. The CDR3 is 12 amino acids. The CDR3 coding sequence is TGTGCCTGGAGTACAGGTCTCTACGAGCAGTACTTC. Amino acids: CAWSTGLYEQYF.

This chain connects TRBV5-1 to TRBJ1-1; D gene uncertain. The V gene's germline CDR1 is SGHRS and CDR2 YFSETQ. Trimming took off 4 bases at V and 2 bases at J, with 9 bases between the two ends. The CDR3 spans 13 residues. CDR3 amino acids: CASSADTNTEAFF. In nucleotides, the CDR3 is TGCGCCAGCAGCGCTGACACTAACACTGAAGCTTTCTTT.

The V gene is TRBV6-1, the J gene TRBJ2-3; D is unresolved. Trimming stripped 2 bases from V and 0 bases from J, with 12 bases between. Germline assignment: CDR1 MNHNS and CDR2 SASEGT. This CDR3 is built from 16 residues. CDR3 nucleotides: TGTGCCAGCAGTGAAACCGGGTTTGTTAGCACAGATACGCAGTATTTT. Protein sequence: CASSETGFVSTDTQYF.

The V gene is TRBV19, the J gene TRBJ2-7; 7 bases agree with TRBD1. This CDR3 contains 16 residues. Per the germline V gene, CDR1 is LNHDA and CDR2 is SQIVND (reference sequence). J gave up 4 bases and V 6 bases, and 15 bases lay outside the gene matches. The CDR3 region is CASSPGDSLRRYEQYF. The DNA for the CDR3 is TGTGCCAGTAGCCCTGGGGACAGTCTCCGGAGGTACGAGCAGTACTTC.

The chain couples TRBV9 to TRBJ2-3, with 10 nucleotides matching TRBD2. The CDR3 has 16 residues. The V gene's germline CDR1 is SGDLS and CDR2 YYNGEE. V was clipped by 4 bases and J by 4 bases; unmatched bases: 9. CDR3 nucleotide sequence: TGTGCCAGCAGCCCCAGTGATAGCGGGAGGCCAGATACGCAGTATTTT. This encodes CASSPSDSGRPDTQYF. The variable domain in full, completed from reference TRBV9 and TRBJ2-3, reads DSGVTQTPKHLITATGQRVTLRCSPRSGDLSVYWYQQSLDQGLQFLIQYYNGEERAKGNILERFSAQQFPDLHSELNLSSLELGDSALYFCASSPSDSGRPDTQYFGPGTRLTVL.

The rearrangement links TRBV11-2 to TRBJ2-7, with D perhaps TRBD1 (6 bases). The CDR3 has 12 amino acids. CDR1 and CDR2 (germline): SGHAT, FQNNGV. V lost 5 bases and J 3 bases, leaving 8 bases between the germline ends. Written as DNA, the CDR3 is TGTGCCAGCAGCATACAGGGCTACGAGCAGTACTTC. Encoded protein: CASSIQGYEQYF.